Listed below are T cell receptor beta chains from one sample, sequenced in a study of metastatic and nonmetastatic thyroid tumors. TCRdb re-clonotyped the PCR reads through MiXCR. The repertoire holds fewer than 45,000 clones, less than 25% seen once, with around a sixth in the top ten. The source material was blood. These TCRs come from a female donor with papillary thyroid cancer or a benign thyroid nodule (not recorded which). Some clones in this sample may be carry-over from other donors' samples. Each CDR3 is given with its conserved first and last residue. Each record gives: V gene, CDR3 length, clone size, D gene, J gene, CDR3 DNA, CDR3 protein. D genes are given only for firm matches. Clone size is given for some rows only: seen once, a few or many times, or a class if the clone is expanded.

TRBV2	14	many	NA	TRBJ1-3	TGTGCCAGCAGTGGGGGGGGGTCTGGAAACACCATATATTTT	CASSGGGSGNTIYF
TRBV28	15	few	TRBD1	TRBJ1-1	TGTGCCAGCAGTTACAGGGGGGGGGCGGGAACTGAAGCTTTCTTT	CASSYRGGAGTEAFF
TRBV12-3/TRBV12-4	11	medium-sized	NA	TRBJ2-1	TGTGCCAGCACCCTCGGTTATGAGCAGTTCTTC	CASTLGYEQFF
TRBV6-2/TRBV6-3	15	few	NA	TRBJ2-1	TGTGCCAGCAGTACAGGAGGGTCCCTGCACAATGAGCAGTTCTTC	CASSTGGSLHNEQFF
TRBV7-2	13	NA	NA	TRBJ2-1	TGTGCCAGCAGCTCGCCTATGCACAATGAGCAGTTCTTC	CASSSPMHNEQFF
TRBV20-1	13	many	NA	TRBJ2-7	TGCAGTGCTAGAGATTCCCGGATCTGGGAGCAGTACTTC	CSARDSRIWEQYF
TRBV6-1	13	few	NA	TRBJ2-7	TGTGCCAGCAGTTCCGCTGGACTCGGCGAGCAGTACTTC	CASSSAGLGEQYF
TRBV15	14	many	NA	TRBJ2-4	TGTGCCACCGACCCAGGGTACGGGGCGGACATTCAGTACTTC	CATDPGYGADIQYF
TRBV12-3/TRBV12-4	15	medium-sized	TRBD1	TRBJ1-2	TGTGCCAGCAGCCGCGACGACAGGGAGGCCTATGGCTACACCTTC	CASSRDDREAYGYTF
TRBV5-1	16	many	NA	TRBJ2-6	TGCGCCAGCAGCACCGGACACAACTCTGGGGCCAACGTCCTGACTTTC	CASSTGHNSGANVLTF
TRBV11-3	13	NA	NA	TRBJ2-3	TGTGCCAGCGGGTTCCCGGACACAGATACGCAGTATTTT	CASGFPDTDTQYF
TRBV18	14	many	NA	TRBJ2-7	TGTGCCAGCTCACCGAGCCCGGGTCGGGACGAGCAGTACTTC	CASSPSPGRDEQYF
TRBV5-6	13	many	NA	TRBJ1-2	TGTGCCAGCACCCTTGCGGCTAACTATGGCTACACCTTC	CASTLAANYGYTF
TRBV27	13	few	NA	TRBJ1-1	TGTGCCAGCAGTTTATTCGAGAACACTGAAGCTTTCTTT	CASSLFENTEAFF
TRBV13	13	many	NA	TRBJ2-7	TGTGCCAGCAGCTTAGACAGAGGGAACGAGCAGTACTTC	CASSLDRGNEQYF
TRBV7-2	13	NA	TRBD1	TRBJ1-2	TGTGCCAGCAGTCCTGACAGGGCCTATGGCTACACCTTC	CASSPDRAYGYTF
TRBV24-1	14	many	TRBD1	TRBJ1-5	TGTGCCACCAGTGGGGACAGGGTCAATCAGCCCCAGCATTTT	CATSGDRVNQPQHF
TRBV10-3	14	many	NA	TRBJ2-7	TGTGCCATCAGTGTTGGGGGGGCTCGGAGCGAGCAGTACTTC	CAISVGGARSEQYF
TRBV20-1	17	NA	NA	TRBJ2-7	TGCAGTGCTAGAGATAGTACGGGGAGAAGAAGCACCTACGAGCAGTACTTC	CSARDSTGRRSTYEQYF
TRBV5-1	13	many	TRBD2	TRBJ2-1	TGCGCTAGTAGCGGGGACGCTTACAATGAGCAGTTCTTC	CASSGDAYNEQFF
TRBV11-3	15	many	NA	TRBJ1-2	TGTGCCAGCAGCTCGCGTCCTGAGGGTAGATATGGCTACACCTTC	CASSSRPEGRYGYTF
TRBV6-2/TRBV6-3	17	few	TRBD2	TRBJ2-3	TGTGCCAGCAGCGCTCCCACAGCGGGAGGGCCCACAGATACGCAGTATTTT	CASSAPTAGGPTDTQYF
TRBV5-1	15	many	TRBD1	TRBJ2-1	TGCGCCAGCAGCTTGGTGGGACAGGGGAGCAATGAGCAGTTCTTC	CASSLVGQGSNEQFF
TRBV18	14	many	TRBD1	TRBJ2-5	TGTGCCAGCTCACCTGGGACAGGCGGAGAGACCCAGTACTTC	CASSPGTGGETQYF
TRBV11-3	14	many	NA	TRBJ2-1	TGTGCCAGCAGCTTGAGCGCTGAAAATCTTGAGCAGTTCTTC	CASSLSAENLEQFF
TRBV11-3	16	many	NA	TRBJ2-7	TGTGCCAGCAGCTTATCAAAGAGGGGGATCTCCTACGAGCAGTACTTC	CASSLSKRGISYEQYF
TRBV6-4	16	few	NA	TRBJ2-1	TGTGCCAGCAGTGACCGTCGATCTAGCGTCTGCAATGAGCAGTTCTTC	CASSDRRSSVCNEQFF